What follows are 32 T cell receptor beta chains derived from one specimen sequenced in a study of HIV-infected children after antiretroviral therapy interruption. As to treatment: PENTA 11 planned treatment interruption arm or continuous ART arm. The TCR library was built from RNA with a 3' RACE protocol and unique molecular identifiers. TCRdb reprocessed the 3' RACE reads via MiXCR and lists one record per CDR3 protein. The top ten hold less than 40% of the sample, which has 14,000 to 15,000 distinct CDR3 sequences, about 3% seen once. The sequenced sample was CD45RO+ CD8+ T cells from PBMCs, pooled from several time points, obtained from a donor given antiretroviral therapy, either interrupted or continuous. Subset: memory CD8+ CD45RO+ CD45RA- T cells. The receptor source for this set is a pool of human donors with HIV.

This chain links TRBV24-1 with TRBJ1-1; maybe TRBD1 (6 bases). V was trimmed by 9 bases and J by 1 base, leaving 11 bases between them. Per germline, CDR1 KGHDR and CDR2 SFDVKD. The CDR3 consists of 13 residues. In DNA, the CDR3 is TGTGCCACCGAAAGGACAGCGAACACTGAAGCTTTCTTT. Translated, it gives CATERTANTEAFF.

This clonotype was observed at least ten times. The CDR3 bases are TGTGCCAGCAGTCGCGACGGACTAGCGGGCCTCTCCGAGCAGTACTTC. This codes for CASSRDGLAGLSEQYF. The V call is TRBV28, the J call TRBJ2-7; 11 bases are shared with TRBD2. The V gene's germline CDR1 is MDHEN and CDR2 SYDVKM. CDR3 size: 16 residues. V trimming: 5 bases; J trimming: 6 bases; junction bases outside the gene matches: 12.

This clonotype was counted ten times or more. This chain connects TRBV13 to TRBJ1-1, with TRBD1 matching over 7 bases. The CDR3 totals 14 residues. Trimming cost V 5 bases and J 1 base; bases outside gene matches: 4. Germline V gene lookup returns CDR1 PRHDT and CDR2 FYEKMQ (reference sequence). CDR3 bases: TGTGCCAGCAGCCGGGGGACAGCGAACACTGAAGCTTTCTTT. Protein sequence: CASSRGTANTEAFF.

This clonotype was detected ten times or more. V gene TRBV27 combines with J gene TRBJ1-3, with 9 bases that match TRBD1. Germline V gene data show CDR1 as MNHEY and CDR2 as SMNVEV (reference sequence). The junction had 2 bases not matched to a gene; V was cut back by 2 bases and J by 3 bases. The CDR3 runs 15 residues. In nucleotides, the CDR3 is TGTGCCAGCAGTTTAACAGGGGGCGATGGAAACACCATATATTTT. Encoded protein: CASSLTGGDGNTIYF.

At least ten counts were recorded for this clonotype. The chain employs TRBV24-1 and TRBJ2-1; 10 nucleotides agree with TRBD2. With V trimmed by 4 bases and J by 7 bases, 6 bases remained unmatched. CDR1 and CDR2 from the germline V gene are KGHDR and SFDVKD. The CDR3 extends over 15 amino acids. The DNA for the CDR3 is TGTGCCACCAGTGAGGGACTAGCGATAGGTAATGAGCAGTTCTTC. It yields the protein CATSEGLAIGNEQFF.

This clonotype was counted at least ten times. The chain uses TRBV24-1 and TRBJ2-5; D is undetermined. Trimming left V 6 bases short and J 1 base short, with 8 bases between. CDR3 length: 13 amino acids. The germline gives CDR1 KGHDR, CDR2 SFDVKD. The CDR3 region has the DNA TGTGCCACCAGTACTACGGCCCAAGAGACCCAGTACTTC. Translating it yields CATSTTAQETQYF.

This clonotype occurred many times. The gene calls are TRBV12-3 or TRBV12-4 and TRBJ2-4, with D possibly matching TRBD2 (6 bases). The CDR3 consists of 16 residues. The germline V and J ends were trimmed by 6 bases and 2 bases, with 17 bases remaining between them. The CDR3 sequence is CASRGTGGMSKNIQYF. The CDR3 DNA is TGTGCCAGCAGGGGTACAGGAGGGATGTCCAAAAACATTCAGTACTTC.

This clonotype occurred many times. The chain recombines TRBV7-2 with TRBJ2-7, with D perhaps matching TRBD2 (5 bases). The germline V gene has CDR1 SGHTA and CDR2 FQGNSA. V was pared by 8 bases and J by 6 bases, with 14 bases between. The CDR3 has 12 residues. Written as DNA, the CDR3 is TGTGCCAGCTTAACGGGGAGAAGCGAGCAGTACTTC. Encoded protein: CASLTGRSEQYF.

This clonotype was recorded many times. The V call is TRBV10-1, the J call TRBJ1-5; tentatively, D is TRBD1 (5 bases). The CDR3 has 13 amino acids. Germline CDR1 reads WNHNN; CDR2 reads SYGVQD (reference sequence). V lost 7 bases and J lost 7, with 14 bases in between. CDR3 in amino acids: CASIQGRGQPQHF. Here the CDR3 DNA reads TGCGCCAGCATCCAGGGTCGGGGGCAGCCCCAGCATTTT.

Ten or more counts support this clonotype. V is TRBV11-2 and J is TRBJ2-3; 8 bases agree with TRBD2. The germline V gene encodes CDR1 SGHAT and CDR2 FQNNGV. This CDR3 region has 17 residues. The V gene end was trimmed by 2 bases and the J gene end by 0 bases; junction bases not matched to a gene: 7. The CDR3 loop reads CASSLYVGGASTDTQYF. Written as DNA, the CDR3 is TGTGCCAGCAGCTTATACGTCGGGGGGGCGAGCACAGATACGCAGTATTTT.

In its sample, this clonotype was seen many times. The gene calls are TRBV27 and TRBJ1-2; D might be TRBD1 (5 bases). The germline V and J ends were trimmed by 8 bases and 6 bases, with 16 bases remaining between them. The CDR3 sequence is 13 residues long. The germline gives CDR1 MNHEY, CDR2 SMNVEV (reference sequence). This CDR3 reads CASGTRGADGYTF. Here the CDR3 DNA reads TGTGCCAGCGGCACAAGAGGGGCTGATGGCTACACCTTC.

The chain recombines TRBV6-4 with TRBJ2-2, with 8 positions matching TRBD2. Germline trimming cut 3 bases from V and 3 bases from J; bases unmatched to any gene: 0. This CDR3 spans 14 amino acids. Germline V gene data show CDR1 as MRHNA and CDR2 as SNTAGT. The CDR3 DNA is TGTGCCAGCAGTGAGCGGGGGGACACCGGGGAGCTGTTTTTT. It translates to CASSERGDTGELFF.

There are many counts of this clonotype. The rearrangement uses TRBV6-1 and TRBJ1-1, with 8 bases fitting TRBD1. Looked up from germline, CDR1 is MNHNS and CDR2 is SASEGT. Trimming removed 5 bases from V and 1 base from J; junction bases left unmatched: 3. The CDR3 sequence is 14 residues long. CDR3 in DNA: TGTGCCAGCAGTCGGACAGGGACGAACACTGAAGCTTTCTTT. Translated, it gives CASSRTGTNTEAFF.

This clonotype has at least ten counts. V usage is TRBV20-1 and J usage is TRBJ2-2, with a tentative D call TRBD2 (7 bases). This CDR3 is built from 17 residues. The ends were cut back, 6 bases at V and 3 bases at J, with 23 bases in the middle. CDR1 and CDR2 (germline): DFQATT, SNEGSKA (reference sequence). CDR3 protein: CSAEGGVTGHDTGELFF. The CDR3 DNA reads as TGCAGTGCCGAGGGGGGGGTGACGGGACACGACACCGGGGAGCTGTTTTTT.

This clonotype has a count of ten or more. The gene calls are TRBV27 and TRBJ2-7; TRBD1 agrees at 7 bases. CDR3 length equals 14 residues. Trimming cost V 3 bases and J 3 bases; bases outside gene matches: 5. Germline assignment: CDR1 MNHEY and CDR2 SMNVEV (reference sequence). The CDR3 nucleotides read TGTGCCAGCAGTTTCAGGGACAGTTACTACGAGCAGTACTTC. Translation: CASSFRDSYYEQYF.

This clonotype is labeled medium-sized. The V and J genes are TRBV2 and TRBJ2-2; 7 bases line up with TRBD1. V lost 10 bases to trimming and J lost 6 bases; unmatched junction nucleotides: 8. Germline V gene sequence: CDR1 SNHLY, CDR2 FYNNEI. The CDR3 length is 13 residues. CDR3 residues: CATNPGQAGELFF. CDR3 DNA: TGTGCCACCAACCCCGGACAGGCCGGGGAGCTGTTTTTT. Combining the CDR3 with reference TRBV2 and TRBJ2-2 gives the whole variable domain EPEVTQTPSHQVTQMGQEVILRCVPISNHLYFYWYRQILGQKVEFLVSFYNNEISEKSEIFDDQFSVERPDGSNFTLKIRSTKLEDSAMYFCATNPGQAGELFFGEGSRLTVL.

This clonotype was recorded many times. The rearrangement joins TRBV6-2 or TRBV6-3 to TRBJ2-1, with TRBD2 matching 12 bases. Germline CDR1 MNHEY, CDR2 SVGEGT. V was pared by 6 bases and J by 6 bases, with 6 bases of the junction left unmatched. The CDR3 extends over 15 amino acids. The CDR3 bases are TGTGCCAGCAGCGCTAGCGGGGGGGACACCAATGAGCAGTTCTTC. Translated, it gives CASSASGGDTNEQFF.

This clonotype showed up many times. The chain recombines TRBV29-1 with TRBJ2-7; no clear D. The CDR3 consists of 14 residues. Between the trimmed V and J ends, which lost 6 bases and 2 bases, there was a span of 17 bases. Germline V gene sequence: CDR1 SQVTM, CDR2 ANQGSEA. The CDR3 protein is CSVGTGPIPYEQYF. The CDR3, as DNA: TGCAGCGTGGGCACCGGGCCGATCCCCTACGAGCAGTACTTC.

This clonotype has at least ten counts. The chain has TRBV10-3 and TRBJ1-2, with a tentative D call TRBD1 (5 bases). The CDR3 has 17 amino acids. CDR1 ENHRY and CDR2 SYGVKD come from the germline V gene. Trimming removed 1 base at V and 1 base at J, with 16 bases between. DNA for the CDR3: TGTGCCATCAGTGAGTTGGGCAGGGATACCCTTAACTATGGCTACACCTTC. Protein product: CAISELGRDTLNYGYTF.

This clonotype was observed at least ten times. The chain employs TRBV28 and TRBJ1-1; TRBD1 aligns across 9 bases. J was trimmed by 2 bases and V by 7 bases; bases with no gene match: 5. Germline CDR1 and CDR2: MDHEN and SYDVKM. The CDR3 totals 14 residues. CDR3 nucleotide sequence: TGTGCCAGCACAAGGGACAGGGTAAACACTGAAGCTTTCTTT. The encoded protein is CASTRDRVNTEAFF.

This clonotype qualifies as medium-sized. The gene calls are TRBV7-9 and TRBJ1-3, with D unresolved. The CDR3 sequence is 14 residues long. From germline, CDR1 is SEHNR and CDR2 FQNEAQ (reference sequence). Deletions cut 5 bases from V and 0 bases from J, with 8 bases between. DNA of the CDR3: TGTGCCAGCAGCGAGGCCTTCTCTGGAAACACCATATATTTT. It encodes CASSEAFSGNTIYF.

There are a few counts of this clonotype. The chain uses TRBV14 and TRBJ2-3; D not resolved. The V and J ends lost 5 bases and 2 bases respectively, with 8 bases between them. Germline V gene data show CDR1 as SGHDN and CDR2 as FVKESK. The CDR3 loop spans 13 amino acids. This CDR3 reads CASSYFLTDTQYF. The CDR3, as DNA: TGTGCCAGCAGCTACTTTCTCACAGATACGCAGTATTTT.

This clonotype was observed at least ten times. The CDR3 DNA reads as TGCGCCAGCAGCTTCCCACTGTTTCCCGGGGAACCCTACGAGCAGTACTTC. It translates to CASSFPLFPGEPYEQYF. The rearrangement joins TRBV5-1 to TRBJ2-7, with D possibly matching TRBD2 (5 bases). From germline, CDR1 is SGHRS and CDR2 YFSETQ. Trimming removed 2 bases from V and 2 bases from J, with 20 bases in between. CDR3 length equals 17 residues. Variable domain in full (rest from reference TRBV5-1 and TRBJ2-7): KAGVTQTPRYLIKTRGQQVTLSCSPISGHRSVSWYQQTPGQGLQFLFEYFSETQRNKGNFPGRFSGRQFSNSRSEMNVSTLELGDSALYLCASSFPLFPGEPYEQYFGPGTRLTVT.

This clonotype was counted ten times or more. V usage is TRBV12-3 or TRBV12-4 and J usage is TRBJ2-3; 8 bases agree with TRBD2. The CDR3 runs to 17 residues. Trimming at V came to 3 bases and at J to 1 base, leaving 9 bases not matched to a gene. The CDR3 nucleotides read TGTGCCAGCAGTTTCCAGGTTCTAGCGGGTTGCACAGATACGCAGTATTTT. It codes for CASSFQVLAGCTDTQYF.

Relative to its sample, this clonotype is medium-sized (0.01 to 0.1%). The V and J genes are TRBV27 and TRBJ2-7; the match to TRBD1 covers 8 bases. This CDR3 spans 14 amino acids. V shed 5 bases and J 0 bases; nucleotides not matched to a gene: 3. Germline CDR1 reads MNHEY; CDR2 reads SMNVEV (reference sequence). The CDR3 region has the DNA TGTGCCAGCAGTGGACAGGGAAGCTCCTACGAGCAGTACTTC. This translates into CASSGQGSSYEQYF.

This clonotype is labeled as medium-sized. The chain carries TRBV15 and TRBJ2-2, with a tentative D call TRBD1 (6 bases). Germline V gene data show CDR1 as LNHNV and CDR2 as YYDKDF (reference sequence). The V gene lost 5 bases and the J gene lost 4 bases, with 11 bases spanning the gap. CDR3 length: 14 residues. The CDR3 loop is CATSRHRVTGELFF. CDR3 bases: TGTGCCACCAGCCGTCACAGGGTCACCGGGGAGCTGTTTTTT.

Within the sample, this clonotype is medium-sized. This chain links TRBV14 with TRBJ2-1; TRBD1 or TRBD2 may be the D gene (5 bases each). V was pared by 4 bases and J by 10 bases, with 20 bases between. The CDR3 runs 15 residues. In germline, CDR1 is SGHDN, CDR2 FVKESK. CDR3 loop: CASSPKGPSLVEQFF. CDR3 coding DNA: TGTGCCAGCAGCCCTAAGGGACCTAGCCTCGTAGAGCAGTTCTTC. The full variable domain, its missing parts supplied by reference TRBV14 and TRBJ2-1, is EAGVTQFPSHSVIEKGQTVTLRCDPISGHDNLYWYRRVMGKEIKFLLHFVKESKQDESGMPNNRFLAERTGGTYSTLKVQPAELEDSGVYFCASSPKGPSLVEQFFGPGTRLTVL.

This clonotype was detected many times. The gene calls are TRBV9 and TRBJ1-5; TRBD1 is a possible D gene (6 bases). The CDR3 sequence is 19 residues long. V lost 7 bases, J lost 0 bases, and 26 bases lay in between. Germline values: CDR1 SGDLS, CDR2 YYNGEE. CDR3 sequence: CASQTVPRGLGISNQPQHF. CDR3 DNA: TGTGCCAGCCAAACTGTCCCCCGGGGGCTGGGAATTAGCAATCAGCCCCAGCATTTT.

This clonotype was seen many times. This chain links TRBV3-1 with TRBJ2-7, with a possible D match to TRBD1 (6 bases). CDR3 length equals 16 residues. V was pared by 1 base and J by 4 bases, with 17 bases between. Germline V CDR1 and CDR2: LGHDT, YNNKEL (reference sequence). CDR3 residues: CASSQAPGQGIYEQYF. The DNA of the CDR3 is TGTGCCAGCAGCCAAGCCCCTGGGCAGGGGATATACGAGCAGTACTTC.

At least ten counts were recorded for this clonotype. CDR3: CASSLKESFDGYTF. CDR3 nucleotide sequence: TGTGCCAGCAGTTTAAAGGAGTCCTTCGATGGCTACACCTTC. The rearrangement uses TRBV12-3 or TRBV12-4 and TRBJ1-2, with D unresolved. The CDR3 sequence is 14 residues long. Deletions cut 2 bases from V and 6 bases from J, with 13 bases between.

This clonotype has ten or more counts. J is TRBJ2-7 and V is TRBV6-5, with D perhaps given as TRBD1 or TRBD2 (6 bases each). V shed 9 bases and J shed 3 bases, with 12 bases lying between them. Germline CDR1 and CDR2: MNHEY and SVGAGI. The CDR3 contains 12 residues. The CDR3 DNA reads as TGTGCCAGTAGGAGGGGGAACTACGAGCAGTACTTC. This sequence encodes CASRRGNYEQYF.

This clonotype counts as medium-sized. CDR3 DNA sequence: TGTGCCAGCAGCTACACTAGCGGGGGGTCCGGGGAGCTGTTTTTT. Amino acids: CASSYTSGGSGELFF. This rearrangement joins TRBV7-2 to TRBJ2-2; TRBD2 matches at 12 bases. The germline V gene has CDR1 SGHTA and CDR2 FQGNSA. The CDR3 consists of 15 residues. The V and J ends lost 4 bases and 6 bases, in that order; junction bases with no gene match: 3.